This TCR beta chain appears in the sequencing data of a study of shared clonotypes between healthy human individuals. Clones were sequenced by immunoSEQ multiplex PCR, and TCRdb holds only the in-frame ones, with some missing. Of approximately 2.1 million clones in the sample, 80% to 95% are singletons; the top ten hold under 0.45%. Trimming stripped 7 bases from V and 4 bases from J, with 14 bases between. The length of the CDR3 is 13 residues. Germline CDR1 and CDR2: MDHEN and SYDVKM. The receptor was derived from a man aged 18 to 29 in good health. Some clones in this sample may be carry-over from other donors' samples. Sequenced sample: naive CD4+ T cells from PBMCs. The subset is: CD45RA+ positively selected. This rearrangement joins TRBV28 to TRBJ2-7; TRBD1 is a possible D gene (6 bases). The CDR3 loop reads CASTASQGYEQYF. The CDR3 region has the DNA TGTGCCAGCACCGCGAGCCAGGGGTACGAGCAGTACTTC.